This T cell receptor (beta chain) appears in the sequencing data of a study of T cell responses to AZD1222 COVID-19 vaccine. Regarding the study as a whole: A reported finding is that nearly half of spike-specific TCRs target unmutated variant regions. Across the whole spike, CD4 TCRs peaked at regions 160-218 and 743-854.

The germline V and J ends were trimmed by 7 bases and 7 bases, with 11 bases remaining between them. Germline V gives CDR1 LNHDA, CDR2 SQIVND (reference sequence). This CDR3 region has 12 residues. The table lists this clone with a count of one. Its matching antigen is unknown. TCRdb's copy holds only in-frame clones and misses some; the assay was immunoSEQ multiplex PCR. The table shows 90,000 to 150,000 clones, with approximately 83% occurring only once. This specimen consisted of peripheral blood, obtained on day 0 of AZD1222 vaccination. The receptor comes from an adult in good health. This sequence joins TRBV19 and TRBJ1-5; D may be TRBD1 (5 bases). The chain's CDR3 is CASTAGRQPQHF. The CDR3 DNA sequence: TGTGCCAGTACTGCAGGGAGGCAGCCCCAGCATTTT. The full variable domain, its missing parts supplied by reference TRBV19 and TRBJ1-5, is DGGITQSPKYLFRKEGQNVTLSCEQNLNHDAMYWYRQDPGQGLRLIYYSQIVNDFQKGDIAEGYSVSREKKESFPLTVTSAQKNPTAFYLCASTAGRQPQHFGDGTRLSIL.